These 27 T cell receptor beta chains originate from one sample sequenced in a study of cytomegalovirus exposure and HLA in healthy donors (dated by TCRdb to between 2016 and 2019). The library was produced with the immunoSEQ multiplex PCR assay. For the multiplex PCR, a mixture combining 60 forward primers for TCR Vbeta segments and 13 reverse primers for TCR Jbeta segments was used. Entries here come from immuneACCESS through TCRdb and include only in-frame sequences with V and J called. Some clones fail to appear in such tables; in the studies checked, an unresolved V gene covers under half of the shortfall, and the cause of the remainder is unknown. This sample lists 100,000 to 150,000 clones; roughly three quarters were detected once. Together, the top ten hold 1.3% to 1.5% of the sample. Sequenced sample: PBMCs. These receptors were taken from a woman aged 40 to 50 in good health and CMV-seronegative.

This chain connects TRBV5-1 to TRBJ1-1; TRBD1 is a possible D gene (5 bases). CDR3 length equals 14 residues. Germline V gene data show CDR1 as SGHRS and CDR2 as YFSETQ. Trimming took off 2 bases at V and 3 bases at J, with 11 bases between the two ends. Written as DNA, the CDR3 is TGCGCCAGCAGCTTTCAGTGGGGGGACACTGAAGCTTTCTTT. It encodes CASSFQWGDTEAFF.

The J gene is TRBJ1-5, the V gene TRBV6-5, with TRBD1 matching 8 bases. The V gene's germline CDR1 is MNHEY and CDR2 SVGAGI. Trimming removed 2 bases from V and 0 bases from J; junction bases left unmatched: 3. The CDR3 length is 16 residues. The CDR3 DNA reads TGTGCCAGCAGTTACCCCGGACAGGGTAGCAATCAGCCCCAGCATTTT. Translated: CASSYPGQGSNQPQHF.

The chain couples TRBV6-5 to TRBJ1-2; weak D call: TRBD1 (5 bases). Germline CDR1 is MNHEY and CDR2 is SVGAGI. This CDR3 has 14 residues. Deletions cut 3 bases from V and 5 bases from J, with 13 bases between. In DNA form, the CDR3 reads TGTGCCAGCAGTTATGCGGGGGTGGGGTATGGCTACACCTTC. As protein: CASSYAGVGYGYTF.

This sequence joins TRBV29-1 and TRBJ2-3, with 8 bases identical to TRBD1. V shed 0 bases and J 5 bases; nucleotides not matched to a gene: 13. Germline assignment: CDR1 SQVTM and CDR2 ANQGSEA. This CDR3 is 17 amino acids long. CDR3 sequence (DNA): TGCAGCGTTGAAGATGGGACAGGTTGGGGCGAGAGAGATACGCAGTATTTT. It is translated as CSVEDGTGWGERDTQYF.

The chain couples TRBV4-3 to TRBJ1-3; D gene uncertain. V lost 0 bases to trimming and J lost 0 bases, with 3 bases between them. The CDR3 runs 14 residues. CDR1 and CDR2 (germline): LGHNA, YSLEER. CDR3 nucleotides: TGCGCCAGCAGCCAAGACATCTCTGGAAACACCATATATTTT. This gives the protein CASSQDISGNTIYF.

This chain connects TRBV1 to TRBJ1-2; TRBD1 is the table's D call, not checked against the DNA. TRBV1 is noted as a pseudogene. The CDR3 loop spans 14 amino acids. This CDR3 reads CTSSPQGLQYGYTF. The CDR3 DNA reads as TGCACCAGCAGCCCTCAGGGGTTGCAATATGGCTACACCTTC.

The V gene is TRBV6-6, the J gene TRBJ1-4; no firm D call. This CDR3 is built from 15 residues. The germline gives CDR1 MNHNY, CDR2 SVGAGI (reference sequence). Trimming removed 1 base from V and 6 bases from J, with 12 bases in between. CDR3 region: CASSYYGQPYEKLFF. For the CDR3, the DNA is TGTGCCAGCAGTTACTATGGGCAGCCCTATGAAAAACTGTTTTTT.

A single count supports this clone. The chain combines TRBV10-3 with TRBJ1-5, with 8 bases lining up with TRBD1. The CDR3 is 15 residues long. V lost 0 bases to trimming and J lost 4 bases; unmatched junction nucleotides: 2. Germline lookup yields CDR1 ENHRY and CDR2 SYGVKD. CDR3 loop: CAISESGQANQPQHF. The CDR3 DNA is TGTGCCATCAGTGAGTCGGGACAGGCGAATCAGCCCCAGCATTTT.

This chain links TRBV6-1 with TRBJ1-6; perhaps TRBD1 as D (6 bases). With 3 bases removed from V and 4 bases from J, the gap between germline ends came to 16 bases. The CDR3 has 17 residues. CDR1 MNHNS and CDR2 SASEGT come from the germline V gene. The CDR3 region is CASSEFTLRGYNSPLHF. The CDR3 bases are TGTGCCAGCAGTGAGTTTACACTTAGGGGGTATAATTCACCCCTCCACTTT.

The chain links TRBV7-9 to TRBJ1-6; TRBD1 agrees at 7 bases. Germline values: CDR1 SEHNR, CDR2 FQNEAQ (reference sequence). J was trimmed by 6 bases and V by 5 bases; bases with no gene match: 7. CDR3 size: 15 residues. The CDR3 spells CASSPRDSSNSPLHF. The DNA for the CDR3 is TGTGCCAGCAGCCCCCGGGACAGCTCTAATTCACCCCTCCACTTT.

V usage is TRBV6-5 and J usage is TRBJ1-5; no definite D call. Germline CDR1 and CDR2: MNHEY and SVGAGI. The CDR3 totals 13 residues. Trimming removed 6 bases from V and 6 bases from J, with 12 bases in between. CDR3 nucleotides: TGTGCCAGCAGACAGACCAGATTTCAGCCCCAGCATTTT. Its translation is CASRQTRFQPQHF.

The V and J genes are TRBV6-5 and TRBJ1-2, with no clear D. CDR3 length: 14 residues. V was shortened by 6 bases and J by 6 bases, with 17 bases between the two germline ends. Germline V gene lookup returns CDR1 MNHEY and CDR2 SVGAGI. The CDR3 DNA sequence: TGTGCCAGCAGGGGCATCGTTCTCATGGATGGCTACACCTTC. It specifies CASRGIVLMDGYTF.

Only a few counts were recorded for this clone. V usage is TRBV7-3 and J usage is TRBJ1-1; 7 bases agree with TRBD1. CDR1 and CDR2 from the germline V gene are SGHTA and FQGTGA. V shed 5 bases and J 0 bases; nucleotides not matched to a gene: 6. The CDR3 has 15 residues. DNA of the CDR3: TGTGCCAGCAGCCCCAGGACAGGTCTGAACACTGAAGCTTTCTTT. It is translated as CASSPRTGLNTEAFF.

A remark on this clone: One end of the junction varies from germline; a read error may be responsible. This sequence joins TRBV6-1 and TRBJ2-3; 7 nucleotides agree with TRBD1. CDR1 and CDR2 (germline): MNHNS, SASEGT. CDR3 length: 15 residues. CDR3 sequence reads: CASRDNRGNTDTQYF. The CDR3 nucleotides read TGTGCCAGCCGTGACAACAGGGGCAACACAGATACGCAGTATTTT.

V gene TRBV14 combines with J gene TRBJ2-1; unclear D gene. CDR1 and CDR2 from the germline V gene are SGHDN and FVKESK. V was pared by 0 bases and J by 3 bases, with 3 bases between. The CDR3 has 13 residues. The CDR3 spells CASSQDLYNEQFF. CDR3 bases: TGTGCCAGCAGCCAAGATCTCTACAATGAGCAGTTCTTC.

This chain joins TRBV4-1 and TRBJ1-1; 10 bases agree with TRBD1. This CDR3 has 14 residues. With V trimmed by 6 bases and J by 4 bases, 5 bases remained unmatched. Per the germline V gene, CDR1 is MGHRA and CDR2 is YSYEKL. The CDR3 spells CASRRRTGGTEAFF. CDR3 nucleotides: TGCGCCAGCAGACGGCGGACAGGGGGCACTGAAGCTTTCTTT.

The chain links TRBV6-5 to TRBJ1-6, with 7 bases identical to TRBD1. Germline trimming cut 6 bases from V and 7 bases from J; bases unmatched to any gene: 6. Germline-derived CDR1 and CDR2 are MNHEY and SVGAGI. The CDR3 is 14 amino acids. CDR3 amino acids: CASRTGTVNSPLHF. The CDR3 coding sequence is TGTGCCAGCAGAACCGGGACAGTAAATTCACCCCTCCACTTT.

The chain joins TRBV7-2 to TRBJ1-6, with 9 bases aligning to TRBD1. CDR3 length: 19 amino acids. Trimming at V came to 4 bases and at J to 9 bases, leaving 19 bases not matched to a gene. In germline, CDR1 is SGHTA, CDR2 FQGNSA. The CDR3 region has the DNA TGTGCCAGCAGCTCACCGGGACAGGGTCGTCATTGGATGAGTTCACCCCTCCACTTT. The encoded protein is CASSSPGQGRHWMSSPLHF.

Notes on this clone: This may come from a read error, since a much larger clone is one base off. This sample also contains other DNA sequences that code for the same CDR3. The chain combines TRBV5-4 with TRBJ1-1; D may be TRBD1 (5 bases). V gave up 0 bases and J gave up 0 bases, with 6 bases separating them. CDR1 is SGHNT, CDR2 YYREEE, per germline (reference sequence). The CDR3 is 14 amino acids. CDR3 nucleotide sequence: TGTGCCAGCAGCTTGGACAGGCTGAACACTGAAGCTTTCTTT. Its translation: CASSLDRLNTEAFF.

This clone turned up a few times. The J gene is TRBJ1-1, the V gene TRBV4-2; 8 bases line up with TRBD1. V dropped 3 bases and J dropped 3; count of bases not matched to a gene: 0. The germline V gene encodes CDR1 LGHNA and CDR2 YNFKEQ. The CDR3 consists of 13 residues. CDR3 nucleotide sequence: TGTGCCAGCAGCCAGGACAGGGACACTGAAGCTTTCTTT. This codes for CASSQDRDTEAFF.

This clone was counted a few times. The gene calls are TRBV14 and TRBJ1-2, with D perhaps matching TRBD1 (5 bases). The CDR3 is made up of 16 amino acids. In germline, CDR1 is SGHDN, CDR2 FVKESK. The V end was cut by 4 bases, the J end by 2 bases, with 17 bases between. The DNA of the CDR3 is TGTGCCAGCAGCCCCGGGGGGGGGAGAAACAACTATGGCTACACCTTC. It specifies CASSPGGGRNNYGYTF.

This chain uses TRBV28 with TRBJ1-2; the match to TRBD1 covers 9 bases. The CDR3 is 15 residues long. CDR1 and CDR2 (germline): MDHEN, SYDVKM. V lost 8 bases, J lost 0 bases, and 7 bases stayed unmatched. CDR3 sequence reads: CASGSRTGANYGYTF. Written as DNA, the CDR3 is TGTGCCAGCGGGTCCCGGACAGGGGCTAACTATGGCTACACCTTC.

Regarding this clone: The junction and the germline gene differ at one end; a read error may be behind it. V gene TRBV7-2 combines with J gene TRBJ2-4; TRBD1 matches 10 bases. The CDR3 length is 13 residues. Germline V gene data show CDR1 as SGHTA and CDR2 as FQGNSA. The CDR3 spells CASSTWDRGSVHF. The DNA of the CDR3 is TGTGCCAGCAGCACCTGGGACAGGGGCTCGGTGCACTTC.

In its sample, this clone was seen a few times. V gene TRBV7-8 combines with J gene TRBJ1-5; possible D gene TRBD1, 6 bases. This CDR3 has 13 residues. The ends were cut back, 5 bases at V and 6 bases at J, with 11 bases in the middle. Germline values: CDR1 SGHVS, CDR2 FQNEAQ. CDR3 nucleotide sequence: TGTGCCAGCAGCCCGACAGGCCCTCAGCCCCAGCATTTT. This gives the protein CASSPTGPQPQHF.

This clone was seen just once. The chain is built from TRBV29-1 and TRBJ2-3, with 7 bases lining up with TRBD1. CDR3 length: 13 amino acids. Germline trimming cut 5 bases from V and 1 base from J; bases unmatched to any gene: 3. Germline lookup yields CDR1 SQVTM and CDR2 ANQGSEA. CDR3 loop: CSVSGQGTDTQYF. The DNA of the CDR3 is TGCAGCGTTTCCGGACAGGGCACAGATACGCAGTATTTT.

This clone was seen more than once but under ten times. The chain employs TRBV6-6 and TRBJ2-2, with a tentative D call TRBD1 (6 bases). Trimming removed 6 bases at V and 0 bases at J, with 11 bases between. The germline CDR1 and CDR2 sequences are MNHNY and SVGAGI (reference sequence). CDR3 length: 15 amino acids. This CDR3 is CASRETGTNTGELFF. The CDR3, as DNA: TGTGCCAGCAGGGAGACAGGCACGAACACCGGGGAGCTGTTTTTT.

This chain joins TRBV4-2 and TRBJ2-6; no firm D call. CDR3 length: 17 amino acids. V was trimmed by 5 bases and J by 0 bases, leaving 14 bases between them. CDR1 LGHNA and CDR2 YNFKEQ come from the germline V gene. The CDR3 DNA sequence: TGTGCCAGCAGCTCACCTTTCCCAGACTCTGGGGCCAACGTCCTGACTTTC. Its protein is CASSSPFPDSGANVLTF.